The clone carrying this T cell receptor (beta chain) showed up many times. Its antigen is undetermined. The source of the sample is a study of Graves' ophthalmopathy and Graves' hyperthyroidism. Whole-study findings and limits: Blood samples also showed most expanded thyroid clonotypes exceeding 0.001 frequency.

V shed 6 bases, J shed 4 bases, and the junction held 10 bases outside the gene matches. The CDR3 has 16 residues. Germline CDR1 and CDR2: MNHNS and SASEGT. Ophthalmopathy-affected donors exhibited moderate-to-severe activity, CAS ≥3, NOSPECS ≥4, and duration under 3 months. Clinical symptoms, serum thyroxine, TRAb, thyroid ultrasound and orbital computed tomography formed the basis of diagnosis. Amplification targeted the TCR beta CDR3 regions, with RNA transcripts as the source material. Investigators did first-round RT-PCR with HTBI primers, then second-round multiplex PCR. MiXCR was run by TCRdb on the multiplex PCR reads, yielding one entry per CDR3 protein. The sample lists around 340,000 distinct CDR3 sequences, about a sixth occurring once.

Sequencing was carried out using peripheral blood. The chain uses TRBV6-1 and TRBJ2-7; TRBD2 aligns across 12 bases. The TCR comes from an adult man with Graves' ophthalmopathy. Here the CDR3 reads CASRHTTSGGRYEQYF. CDR3 nucleotides: TGTGCCAGCAGACACACAACTAGCGGGGGGCGGTACGAGCAGTACTTC.